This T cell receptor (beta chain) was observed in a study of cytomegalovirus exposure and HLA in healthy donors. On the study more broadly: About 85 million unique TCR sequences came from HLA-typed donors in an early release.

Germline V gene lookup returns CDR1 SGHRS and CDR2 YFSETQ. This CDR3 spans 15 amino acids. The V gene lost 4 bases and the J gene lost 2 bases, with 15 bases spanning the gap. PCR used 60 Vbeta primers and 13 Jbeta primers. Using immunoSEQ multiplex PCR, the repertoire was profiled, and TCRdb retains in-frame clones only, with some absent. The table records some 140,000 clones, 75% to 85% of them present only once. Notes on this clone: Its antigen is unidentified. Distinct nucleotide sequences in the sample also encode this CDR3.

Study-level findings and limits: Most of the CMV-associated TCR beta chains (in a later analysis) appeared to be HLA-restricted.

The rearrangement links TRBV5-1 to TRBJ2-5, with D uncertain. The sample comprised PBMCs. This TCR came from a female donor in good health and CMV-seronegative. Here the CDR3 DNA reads TGCGCCAGCAGCCCCCAGGCAGGCCCACAAGAGACCCAGTACTTC. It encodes CASSPQAGPQETQYF.